These 9 T cell receptor beta chains share one sample of origin, sequenced in a study of blood T cells in healthy people across ages. The authors ran a second PCR of about 7 to 12 cycles using a sample-barcoded 5' primer and a J-beta primer mix. TCRdb re-analysed the 5' RACE reads in MiXCR, keeping a single row per CDR3 protein. The sample shows about 1,600,000 distinct CDR3 sequences, roughly 40% of them seen only once. Sequenced sample: blood. These receptors were taken from a woman younger than 35 in good health.

This clonotype has a count of ten or more. The chain joins TRBV29-1 to TRBJ2-7; no clear D. The germline V and J ends were trimmed by 3 bases and 3 bases, with 6 bases remaining between them. The CDR3 is made up of 11 amino acids. Germline loops: CDR1 SQVTM, CDR2 ANQGSEA. CDR3 sequence (DNA): TGCAGCGTTGATTTGGGCTACGAGCAGTACTTC. Translation gives CSVDLGYEQYF.

The genes are TRBV5-5 and TRBJ2-7, with a possible D match to TRBD1 (6 bases). This CDR3 has 17 residues. Trimming left V 3 bases short and J 1 base short, with 20 bases between. Germline loops: CDR1 SGHKS, CDR2 YYEKEE (reference sequence). The CDR3 DNA reads as TGTGCCAGCAGCTCGAGGGCTACTGGGGACACTTCCTACGAGCAGTACTTC. As protein: CASSSRATGDTSYEQYF.

The V and J genes are TRBV24-1 and TRBJ2-1; 11 bases line up with TRBD2. The CDR3 length is 16 residues. Germline lookup yields CDR1 KGHDR and CDR2 SFDVKD. Trimming at V came to 5 bases and at J to 3 bases, leaving 5 bases not matched to a gene. CDR3 protein: CATSGPGTSGYNEQFF. For the CDR3, the DNA is TGTGCCACCAGTGGTCCCGGGACTAGCGGCTACAATGAGCAGTTCTTC.

The CDR3 DNA reads as TGTGCCAGCAGCTTGGGGGGGTTTAGCGTGGAGCAGTTCTTC. The encoded protein is CASSLGGFSVEQFF. The V call is TRBV11-2, the J call TRBJ2-1, with TRBD2 identical over 7 bases. The CDR3 runs to 14 residues. J was trimmed by 10 bases and V by 3 bases; bases with no gene match: 9. The germline V gene encodes CDR1 SGHAT and CDR2 FQNNGV. The whole variable domain, remainder taken from reference TRBV11-2 and TRBJ2-1, is EAGVAQSPRYKIIEKRQSVAFWCNPISGHATLYWYQQILGQGPKLLIQFQNNGVVDDSQLPKDRFSAERLKGVDSTLKIQPAKLEDSAVYLCASSLGGFSVEQFFGPGTRLTVL.

This chain connects TRBV6-5 to TRBJ2-7; TRBD2 might be the D (6 bases). The CDR3 length is 13 residues. Germline V gene lookup returns CDR1 MNHEY and CDR2 SVGAGI. Trimming cost V 5 bases and J 6 bases, with 14 bases left between them. CDR3 in amino acids: CASSILAGGEQYF. In nucleotides, the CDR3 is TGTGCCAGCAGTATACTAGCCGGCGGCGAGCAGTACTTC.

The genes are TRBV20-1 and TRBJ2-1; a possible D gene is TRBD2 (6 bases). The J call may be incorrect, as the DNA end agrees better with TRBJ2-7. The germline V gene has CDR1 DFQATT and CDR2 SNEGSKA (reference sequence). CDR3 size: 13 residues. The CDR3 nucleotides read TGCAGTCCAGGCCGGGGACTGGGGGGCGAGCAGTACTTC. This codes for CSPGRGLGGEQYF.

This clonotype was observed a handful of times. CDR3 nucleotide sequence: TGTGCCACCGACGAGCAGTACTTC. Translated: CATDEQYF. The chain links TRBV6-1 to TRBJ2-7, with D hard to call. This CDR3 is 8 amino acids long. V was shortened by 10 bases and J by 5 bases, with 3 bases between the two germline ends. Per germline, CDR1 MNHNS and CDR2 SASEGT.

This clonotype has only a few counts. The chain is built from TRBV25-1 and TRBJ1-2; a weak D match, TRBD1 (5 bases). Germline CDR1 and CDR2: MGHDK and SYGVNS. CDR3 length: 16 residues. V was clipped by 1 base and J by 2 bases, with 14 bases between them. CDR3 coding DNA: TGTGCCAGCAGTGAATTAGGAGCAGGGAGAAACTATGGCTACACCTTC. This codes for CASSELGAGRNYGYTF.

The CDR3 nucleotides are TGTGCCAGCAGTTTGGTAGATGGCTACACCTTC. This codes for CASSLVDGYTF. The chain employs TRBV12-3 or TRBV12-4 and TRBJ1-2; no clear D gene. This CDR3 spans 11 amino acids. V lost 3 bases to trimming and J lost 6 bases, with 5 bases between them.